The next 30 T cell receptor beta chains were all read from a single sample in a study of read filtering for tumor transcriptome and immune sequencing (dated by TCRdb to 2020 to 2021). For sequencing, an Illumina HiSeq 4000 was employed. The Immunoverse kit was used to build TCR libraries from around 420 ng RNA, with molecular barcoded adaptors covering alpha/delta and beta/gamma chains. The raw public reads went through TCRdb reprocessing: fastp at Q25, MiXCR clone calling, in-frame beta chains kept. For every CDR3 protein sequence, its rows merge into one entry that carries the most common genes and DNA. The sample table records more than 35,000 distinct CDR3 sequences; approximately 15% of these occur just once. The ten largest account for more than 15% of the sample. Material: a population of CD138-negative cells sorted from bone marrow. Per the publication, the cell subset or site label means: bone marrow mononuclear cells depleted of CD138+ plasma/myeloma cells by negative magnetic selection. The receptors come from a donor over 35 with multiple myeloma.

J is TRBJ1-4 and V is TRBV4-1; 8 bases line up with TRBD1. J gave up 13 bases and V 5 bases, and 12 bases lay outside the gene matches. The CDR3 spans 14 residues. The germline V gene encodes CDR1 MGHRA and CDR2 YSYEKL. This CDR3 reads CASSTGQGPWGLFF. Here the CDR3 DNA reads TGCGCCAGCAGCACCGGACAGGGCCCTTGGGGACTGTTTTTT.

This clonotype was counted ten times or more. The chain couples TRBV7-2 to TRBJ2-1; 12 bases align to TRBD1. This CDR3 has 17 residues. The trim removed 4 bases at V and 8 bases at J, leaving 12 bases unmatched. The germline CDR1 and CDR2 sequences are SGHTA and FQGNSA. This chain's CDR3 is CASSYPPGQGASDEQFF. CDR3 nucleotide sequence: TGTGCCAGCAGCTACCCTCCGGGACAGGGGGCCTCCGATGAGCAGTTCTTC.

This clonotype has a count of ten or more. The V call is TRBV7-8, the J call TRBJ1-4; D is ambiguous. V lost 1 base and J 6 bases, leaving 15 bases between the germline ends. In germline, CDR1 is SGHVS, CDR2 FQNEAQ. The CDR3 is made up of 16 amino acids. The CDR3 DNA reads TGTGCCAGCAGCTTAGAAGCTAGGACGGGCGATGAAAAACTGTTTTTT. Translating gives CASSLEARTGDEKLFF.

There are many counts of this clonotype. The V gene is TRBV5-1, the J gene TRBJ2-1; D not certain. V lost 4 bases to trimming and J lost 7 bases, with 18 bases between them. Per germline, CDR1 SGHRS and CDR2 YFSETQ. The CDR3 consists of 15 residues. The CDR3 sequence: CASSPLRPNGNEQFF. The CDR3 DNA is TGCGCCAGCAGCCCCCTTCGGCCAAATGGAAATGAGCAGTTCTTC.

Points on this clonotype: It may be a read error: a sequence one base away is much more abundant. This sequence joins TRBV9 and TRBJ1-2; no definite D call. From germline, CDR1 is SGDLS and CDR2 YYNGEE. V gave up 4 bases and J gave up 9 bases, with 22 bases separating them. The CDR3 runs to 15 residues. DNA for the CDR3: TGTGCCAGCAGCTCATCGGACGGCTCGAAAGATCGCTACACCTTC. It encodes CASSSSDGSKDRYTF.

There are many counts of this clonotype. The chain recombines TRBV29-1 with TRBJ2-3; TRBD1 or TRBD2 may be the D gene (5 bases each). The ends were cut back, 0 bases at V and 3 bases at J, with 16 bases in the middle. Germline CDR1 reads SQVTM; CDR2 reads ANQGSEA. The CDR3 extends over 16 amino acids. In DNA, the CDR3 is TGCAGCGTTGAAGACGGGGCTACCCGGGGAACAGATACGCAGTATTTT. Protein sequence: CSVEDGATRGTDTQYF.

Comments on this clonotype: With a much larger clone just one base away, this may be a read error. This chain connects TRBV7-3 to TRBJ2-2; a possible D gene is TRBD1 (7 bases). The CDR3 runs to 14 residues. Germline loops: CDR1 SGHTA, CDR2 FQGTGA. The CDR3 DNA is TGTGCCAGCAGCCCGGGACAGTACACCGGGGGGCTGTTTTTT. This gives the protein CASSPGQYTGGLFF.

This clonotype was detected ten times or more. The V call is TRBV7-9, the J call TRBJ1-1; TRBD1 might be the D (6 bases). CDR1 is SEHNR, CDR2 FQNEAQ, per germline (reference sequence). The CDR3 consists of 14 residues. V was pared by 4 bases and J by 3 bases, with 12 bases between. The CDR3 DNA reads as TGTGCCAGCAGCTCAGGGGTCGGCTACACTGAAGCTTTCTTT. Translated, it gives CASSSGVGYTEAFF.

Note on this clonotype: This likely reflects a read error, since a far larger clone is one base away. J is TRBJ1-1 and V is TRBV6-6; D is ambiguous. Germline loops: CDR1 MNHNY, CDR2 SVGAGI (reference sequence). The CDR3 sequence is 9 residues long. The germline V and J ends were trimmed by 10 bases and 11 bases, with 11 bases remaining between them. CDR3 protein: CATENSAFF. CDR3 sequence (DNA): TGTGCCACCGAAAATAGCGCTTTCTTT.

This clonotype occurred many times. The chain employs TRBV7-3 and TRBJ2-5; no clear D. The CDR3 has 14 residues. The germline V and J ends were trimmed by 5 bases and 5 bases, with 15 bases remaining between them. Germline V gene lookup returns CDR1 SGHTA and CDR2 FQGTGA. DNA for the CDR3: TGTGCCAGCAGCCCGGCCCCCCTGGGGGAGACCCAGTACTTC. Translating it yields CASSPAPLGETQYF.

This chain uses TRBV20-1 with TRBJ1-5; D gene uncertain. CDR1 DFQATT and CDR2 SNEGSKA come from the germline V gene (reference sequence). This CDR3 is built from 15 residues. The CDR3: CSAASGWQADQPQHF. The CDR3 DNA sequence: TGCAGCGCTGCTAGCGGTTGGCAGGCAGATCAGCCCCAGCATTTT.

This clonotype has just a few counts. The gene calls are TRBV4-1 and TRBJ1-3; D is perhaps TRBD1 (5 bases). V was cut by 3 bases and J by 0 bases, with 9 bases left in between. The CDR3 loop spans 15 amino acids. In germline, CDR1 is MGHRA, CDR2 YSYEKL. The CDR3 spells CASSQGTVSGNTIYF. CDR3 in DNA: TGCGCCAGCAGCCAGGGGACCGTCTCTGGAAACACCATATATTTT.

This clonotype was seen at least ten times. This rearrangement joins TRBV29-1 to TRBJ2-5; TRBD2 aligns across 9 bases. CDR1 and CDR2 (germline): SQVTM, ANQGSEA. V trimming: 6 bases; J trimming: 5 bases; junction bases outside the gene matches: 4. The CDR3 has 12 amino acids. CDR3 sequence: CSVSSGDETQYF. The CDR3 nucleotides are TGCAGCGTCTCTAGCGGGGACGAGACCCAGTACTTC.

The chain couples TRBV6-2 or TRBV6-3 to TRBJ1-1; 9 bases align to TRBD1. Germline loops: CDR1 MNHEY, CDR2 SVGEGT. V lost 2 bases to trimming and J lost 11 bases; unmatched junction nucleotides: 9. The CDR3 extends over 14 amino acids. The CDR3 is CASSYGGQGQRAFF. In nucleotides, the CDR3 is TGTGCCAGCAGTTACGGGGGACAGGGCCAACGGGCTTTCTTT.

This clonotype was detected many times. This chain links TRBV29-1 with TRBJ1-1; D is ambiguous. V shed 4 bases and J shed 6 bases, with 6 bases lying between them. This CDR3 has 10 residues. Germline CDR1 SQVTM, CDR2 ANQGSEA. In nucleotides, the CDR3 is TGCAGCGTTGTGGGAGCTGAAGCTTTCTTT. Translated: CSVVGAEAFF. The whole variable domain, remainder taken from reference TRBV29-1 and TRBJ1-1, is SAVISQKPSRDICQRGTSLTIQCQVDSQVTMMFWYRQQPGQSLTLIATANQGSEATYESGFVIDKFPISRPNLTFSTLTVSNMSPEDSSIYLCSVVGAEAFFGQGTRLTVV.

At least ten counts were recorded for this clonotype. The CDR3 DNA reads as TGCAGCGTTGAAGATACTGGCCCAGGTGGCACAGATACGCAGTATTTT. This translates into CSVEDTGPGGTDTQYF. The chain joins TRBV29-1 to TRBJ2-3; D call uncertain. The CDR3 is 16 amino acids. The V gene's germline CDR1 is SQVTM and CDR2 ANQGSEA. Trimming left V 0 bases short and J 1 base short, with 14 bases between.

A note on this clonotype: A read error is the likely source, as a far larger clone sits one nucleotide away. The chain recombines TRBV12-3 or TRBV12-4 with TRBJ1-1; D is unresolved. The CDR3 contains 13 residues. The CDR3 is CSSSPTVYTEAFF. For the CDR3, the DNA is TGTTCCAGCAGTCCCACAGTTTACACTGAAGCTTTCTTT.

This clonotype was found many times. The chain employs TRBV29-1 and TRBJ2-4; no firm D call. The V gene lost 4 bases and the J gene lost 6 bases, with 16 bases spanning the gap. The CDR3 contains 14 residues. Looked up from germline, CDR1 is SQVTM and CDR2 is ANQGSEA. This chain's CDR3 is CSVVPTGSLNIQYF. The CDR3 DNA follows: TGCAGCGTTGTACCCACGGGTTCGCTAAACATTCAGTACTTC.

This clonotype has ten or more counts. The CDR3 here is CASSLGLSGTQYF. In DNA, the CDR3 is TGTGCCAGCAGCTTAGGTCTTAGTGGTACGCAGTATTTT. V gene TRBV4-2 combines with J gene TRBJ2-3; no clear D gene. This CDR3 has 13 residues. Per the germline V gene, CDR1 is LGHNA and CDR2 is YNFKEQ. Trimming removed 5 bases from V and 8 bases from J, with 14 bases in between.

There are many counts of this clonotype. One end of the junction varies from germline; a read error may be responsible. This chain joins TRBV6-1 and TRBJ2-6; TRBD2 is a possible D gene (6 bases). The CDR3 sequence is 14 residues long. Germline values: CDR1 MNHNS, CDR2 SASEGT. CDR3 sequence: CASNGGHGVNVLTF. Written as DNA, the CDR3 is TGTGCCTCCAACGGAGGGCACGGGGTCAACGTCCTGACTTTC.

This clonotype has at least ten counts. This sequence joins TRBV12-3 or TRBV12-4 and TRBJ2-2; 7 bases line up with TRBD1. CDR3 length: 15 residues. J was trimmed by 0 bases and V by 2 bases; bases with no gene match: 0. The CDR3 bases are TGTGCCAGCAGTTTAACAGGGGCGAACACCGGGGAGCTGTTTTTT. This gives the protein CASSLTGANTGELFF.

This clonotype occurred many times. This chain links TRBV20-1 with TRBJ1-2; D is uncertain. V dropped 8 bases and J dropped 2 bases, with 9 bases sitting between them. This CDR3 is built from 11 residues. The germline V gene has CDR1 DFQATT and CDR2 SNEGSKA (reference sequence). The CDR3 loop is CSSQPNYGYTF. For the CDR3, the DNA is TGCAGTTCCCAGCCCAACTATGGCTACACCTTC.

As to this clonotype: The conserved phenylalanine or tryptophan is not found at the CDR3 terminus, so this likely reflects a read error. The DNA is left out, because the CDR3 cannot be placed on it with certainty; the CDR3 is given as TCRdb lists it. The chain employs TRBV3-1 and TRBJ2-1; TRBD1 is taken as the D call from the table, unchecked against the DNA. Looked up from germline, CDR1 is LGHDT and CDR2 is YNNKEL (reference sequence). The CDR3 region is 11 residues in length, termini included. CDR3 in amino acids: CASSQLEAPFL.

Ten or more counts support this clonotype. The chain recombines TRBV5-1 with TRBJ1-4; possibly TRBD1 for D (5 bases). Trimming took off 0 bases at V and 7 bases at J, with 10 bases between the two ends. The CDR3 runs to 14 residues. Germline CDR1 and CDR2: SGHRS and YFSETQ. CDR3 in amino acids: CASSLGQGGEKLFF. CDR3 DNA: TGCGCCAGCAGCTTGGGGCAGGGCGGTGAAAAACTGTTTTTT.

About this clonotype: It may be a read error: a sequence one base away is much more abundant. The DNA for the CDR3 is TGTGCCAGCAGCTTGAGGCATGACTCAGATACGCAGTATTTT. Amino acid sequence: CASSLRHDSDTQYF. The chain carries TRBV5-4 and TRBJ2-3; D is unclear. V lost 1 base, J lost 4 bases, and 10 bases lay in between. The CDR3 spans 14 residues. Germline V gives CDR1 SGHNT, CDR2 YYREEE (reference sequence). Supplemented by reference TRBV5-4 and TRBJ2-3, the full variable domain reads ETGVTQSPTHLIKTRGQQVTLRCSSQSGHNTVSWYQQALGQGPQFIFQYYREEENGRGNFPPRFSGLQFPNYSSELNVNALELDDSALYLCASSLRHDSDTQYFGPGTRLTVL.

With respect to this clonotype: This may come from a read error, since a much larger clone is one base off. The V and J genes are TRBV2 and TRBJ1-3; D remains ambiguous. The CDR3 totals 13 residues. The germline gives CDR1 SNHLY, CDR2 FYNNEI. The ends were cut back, 5 bases at V and 0 bases at J, with 5 bases in the middle. CDR3 in amino acids: CASSLGSGNTIYF. CDR3 DNA: TGTGCCAGCAGTCTAGGCTCTGGAAACACCATATATTTT. Using reference TRBV2 and TRBJ1-3 for the parts outside the CDR3, the full variable domain is EPEVTQTPSHQVTQMGQEVILRCVPISNHLYFYWYRQILGQKVEFLVSFYNNEISEKSEIFDDQFSVERPDGSNFTLKIRSTKLEDSAMYFCASSLGSGNTIYFGEGSWLTVV.

The chain links TRBV20-1 to TRBJ1-2; D perhaps matches TRBD1 (6 bases). V lost 3 bases and J lost 1, with 12 bases in between. The CDR3 extends over 14 amino acids. Germline CDR1 is DFQATT and CDR2 is SNEGSKA (reference sequence). The CDR3 coding sequence is TGCAGTGCTAGTAGTCGACAGGATAACTATGGCTACACCTTC. Protein: CSASSRQDNYGYTF.

This clonotype was detected many times. The chain combines TRBV6-2 or TRBV6-3 with TRBJ1-4; no clear D. This CDR3 spans 18 amino acids. The germline gives CDR1 MNHEY, CDR2 SVGEGT. V lost 5 bases to trimming and J lost 0 bases, with 19 bases between them. The CDR3, as DNA: TGTGCCAGCAGTCGATATCAACGGCGGGGAACAACTAATGAAAAACTGTTTTTT. Protein: CASSRYQRRGTTNEKLFF.

This clonotype came up a few times. The rearrangement uses TRBV9 and TRBJ2-2; 8 bases agree with TRBD2. This CDR3 is built from 16 residues. Germline V gene sequence: CDR1 SGDLS, CDR2 YYNGEE. The V segment lost 1 base and the J segment 4 bases; nucleotides outside the gene matches: 6. The CDR3 sequence is CASSVSRAGGTGELFF. CDR3 nucleotide sequence: TGTGCCAGCAGCGTATCGCGGGCGGGGGGCACCGGGGAGCTGTTTTTT.

This clonotype has a count of ten or more. This CDR3 reads CASTADPGPEAFF. CDR3 in DNA: TGTGCCAGCACCGCGGACCCGGGACCAGAGGCTTTCTTT. The chain carries TRBV28 and TRBJ1-1, with D maybe TRBD1 (5 bases). V shed 7 bases and J shed 11 bases, with 20 bases lying between them. There are 13 residues in the CDR3. CDR1 is MDHEN, CDR2 SYDVKM, per germline.